These 8 T cell receptor beta chains originate from one sample sequenced in a study of CD8 T cells in ankylosing spondylitis. Study outcomes and limitations: Characteristic, it appeared, of ankylosing spondylitis blood was a TCR beta motif of roughly eight highly homologous variants.

Via MiXCR, TCRdb re-called the 5' RACE reads, giving one row per CDR3 protein. The repertoire holds 700,000 to 850,000 distinct CDR3 sequences, with about 10% as singletons. Their specific antigens are unknown. The sample consisted of blood, either unsorted or a sorted T cell fraction (not recorded which). The receptors were gathered from a male donor with ankylosing spondylitis.

The J gene is TRBJ2-1, the V gene TRBV7-2; 10 bases align to TRBD2. V was pared by 1 base and J by 8 bases, with 5 bases of the junction left unmatched. CDR1 is SGHTA, CDR2 FQGNSA, per germline. CDR3 size: 15 residues. The CDR3 sequence: CASSLGSGRSYEQFF. The DNA for the CDR3 is TGTGCCAGCAGCTTAGGTAGCGGGAGGTCCTATGAGCAGTTCTTC.

This chain joins TRBV20-1 and TRBJ1-1; 7 nucleotides match TRBD1. Germline trimming cut 2 bases from V and 6 bases from J; bases unmatched to any gene: 6. The CDR3 has 13 amino acids. Per the germline V gene, CDR1 is DFQATT and CDR2 is SNEGSKA (reference sequence). CDR3 region: CSARYRGTAEAFF. The CDR3 region has the DNA TGCAGTGCTAGATACAGGGGAACCGCTGAAGCTTTCTTT.

The chain employs TRBV2 and TRBJ2-5, with D perhaps matching TRBD2 (5 bases). CDR1 and CDR2 (germline): SNHLY, FYNNEI. The CDR3 is made up of 12 amino acids. The V end lost 4 bases, the J end lost 5 bases, and 8 bases lay between the germline ends. CDR3 in DNA: TGTGCCAGCAGTGCATCGGGGGAGACCCAGTACTTC. Translated: CASSASGETQYF.

This clonotype appeared a few times. The genes are TRBV11-2 and TRBJ2-5; D unclear. The V end was cut by 8 bases, the J end by 0 bases, with 13 bases between. The germline CDR1 and CDR2 sequences are SGHAT and FQNNGV. The CDR3 spans 14 residues. The CDR3 bases are TGTGCCAGCTTAGATGGTCGGTACCAAGAGACCCAGTACTTC. It yields the protein CASLDGRYQETQYF.

The sample holds a few counts of this clonotype. V and J are TRBV6-5 and TRBJ2-7; possible D gene TRBD2, 6 bases. Germline CDR1 MNHEY, CDR2 SVGAGI. The ends were cut back, 7 bases at V and 0 bases at J, with 16 bases in the middle. The CDR3 covers 15 residues. CDR3 coding DNA: TGTGCCAGCAAGCTGGAGGGCTCTAGCTCCTACGAGCAGTACTTC. This sequence encodes CASKLEGSSSYEQYF.

This chain connects TRBV15 to TRBJ2-7, with unresolved D. The CDR3 extends over 14 amino acids. V lost 5 bases and J lost 2, with 13 bases in between. Germline V CDR1 and CDR2: LNHNV, YYDKDF (reference sequence). The CDR3 loop reads CATSRAMNTYEQYF. The CDR3 region has the DNA TGTGCCACCAGCCGAGCGATGAACACCTACGAGCAGTACTTC.

In its sample, this clonotype was seen a few times. The V call is TRBV18, the J call TRBJ1-3; D gene unclear. Germline V gene sequence: CDR1 KGHSH, CDR2 LQKENI. The CDR3 consists of 14 residues. V dropped 2 bases and J dropped 8 bases, with 13 bases sitting between them. CDR3: CASSPVASADTIYF. In nucleotides, the CDR3 is TGTGCCAGCTCACCAGTGGCTTCGGCGGACACCATATATTTT.

This clonotype occurred many times. V and J are TRBV10-1 and TRBJ2-7; unclear D gene. Germline CDR1 is WNHNN and CDR2 is SYGVQD (reference sequence). Trimming removed 3 bases at V and 4 bases at J, with 16 bases between. CDR3 length: 15 amino acids. CDR3 loop: CASSDWPRDKYEQYF. In DNA form, the CDR3 reads TGCGCCAGCAGTGACTGGCCCCGAGATAAATACGAGCAGTACTTC.